The 27 T cell receptor beta chains below come from one sample, sequenced in a study of T-cell memory formation after mild COVID-19. From the 5' RACE reads, TCRdb called clonotypes with MiXCR, one entry per CDR3 protein. This sample has 350,000 to 450,000 distinct CDR3 sequences, with around 18% found just once. The specimen sequenced was PBMCs or a T cell subset sorted from them (not recorded which). The receptor set was obtained from an adult woman who had mild COVID-19 (a few samples of this study predate the infection). Cell type and time point are not known.

The V and J genes are TRBV3-1 and TRBJ2-2, with a tentative D call TRBD1 (6 bases). Germline assignment: CDR1 LGHDT and CDR2 YNNKEL (reference sequence). The CDR3 is 16 amino acids. The V and J ends lost 7 bases and 6 bases respectively, with 21 bases between them. The DNA of the CDR3 is TGTGCCAGCAAGCTCACAGGGTATCGGACGCCCGGGGAGCTGTTTTTT. Translating it yields CASKLTGYRTPGELFF.

This clonotype was counted only a few times. This chain joins TRBV24-1 and TRBJ2-1; 7 bases line up with TRBD2. The germline CDR1 and CDR2 sequences are KGHDR and SFDVKD. The CDR3 has 12 amino acids. The V gene end was trimmed by 0 bases and the J gene end by 15 bases; junction bases not matched to a gene: 4. CDR3 loop: CATSDLERGRFF. The CDR3 DNA is TGTGCCACCAGTGATTTGGAGCGGGGACGGTTCTTC.

This clonotype was picked up a small number of times. The genes are TRBV5-1 and TRBJ2-7; 12 bases map to TRBD2. The CDR3 length is 16 residues. J was trimmed by 1 base and V by 4 bases; bases with no gene match: 6. Germline CDR1 SGHRS, CDR2 YFSETQ. CDR3 bases: TGCGCCAGCAGCAACCTAGCGGGAGGGATATCCTACGAGCAGTACTTC. The encoded protein is CASSNLAGGISYEQYF. The whole variable domain, remainder taken from reference TRBV5-1 and TRBJ2-7, is KAGVTQTPRYLIKTRGQQVTLSCSPISGHRSVSWYQQTPGQGLQFLFEYFSETQRNKGNFPGRFSGRQFSNSRSEMNVSTLELGDSALYLCASSNLAGGISYEQYFGPGTRLTVT.

This chain uses TRBV6-1 with TRBJ1-1; 7 bases line up with TRBD1. V lost 1 base to trimming and J lost 4 bases; unmatched junction nucleotides: 9. This CDR3 has 16 amino acids. From germline, CDR1 is MNHNS and CDR2 SASEGT. CDR3 amino acids: CASSEVGGRGFTEAFF. CDR3 bases: TGTGCCAGCAGTGAAGTGGGGGGCAGGGGGTTCACTGAAGCTTTCTTT.

The rearrangement links TRBV4-3 to TRBJ1-4; a possible D gene is TRBD1 (5 bases). The V gene's germline CDR1 is LGHNA and CDR2 YSLEER. This CDR3 is 14 amino acids long. Between the trimmed V and J ends, which lost 4 bases and 5 bases, there was a span of 11 bases. The CDR3 here is CASSPRDGNEKLFF. In nucleotides, the CDR3 is TGCGCCAGCAGCCCCCGGGACGGGAATGAAAAACTGTTTTTT.

This chain joins TRBV7-2 and TRBJ2-1; the match to TRBD1 covers 8 bases. Germline V gene sequence: CDR1 SGHTA, CDR2 FQGNSA. The CDR3 spans 16 residues. V lost 5 bases to trimming and J lost 7 bases; unmatched junction nucleotides: 13. The CDR3 coding sequence is TGTGCCAGCAGCGCGCAGGCTGGACAGGGAAGGAATGAGCAGTTCTTC. Translating gives CASSAQAGQGRNEQFF.

CDR3 residues: CASSFPGEAEQYF. The CDR3 DNA reads as TGTGCCAGCAGCTTCCCAGGGGAGGCCGAGCAGTACTTC. V gene TRBV5-5 combines with J gene TRBJ2-7; either TRBD1 or TRBD2 may fit D (6 bases each). Trimming took off 2 bases at V and 6 bases at J, with 12 bases between the two ends. From germline, CDR1 is SGHKS and CDR2 YYEKEE (reference sequence). There are 13 residues in the CDR3.

This chain connects TRBV4-3 to TRBJ2-1; 9 bases map to TRBD1. CDR3 length: 18 amino acids. Germline CDR1 reads LGHNA; CDR2 reads YSLEER. V was pared by 1 base and J by 10 bases, with 17 bases of the junction left unmatched. The CDR3 reads CASSQGPRDREFRDEQFF. In DNA form, the CDR3 reads TGCGCCAGCAGCCAAGGCCCCCGGGACAGGGAGTTTCGGGACGAGCAGTTCTTC.

The chain recombines TRBV11-2 with TRBJ1-1, with TRBD1 matching 8 bases. J lost 2 bases, V lost 1 base, and 3 bases had no gene match. Looked up from germline, CDR1 is SGHAT and CDR2 is FQNNGV. The CDR3 extends over 15 amino acids. For the CDR3, the DNA is TGTGCCAGCAGCTTAGTGACAGGGGCAAACACTGAAGCTTTCTTT. It specifies CASSLVTGANTEAFF.

This clonotype was counted at least ten times. The genes are TRBV5-1 and TRBJ1-5; D remains unclear. The CDR3 sequence is 15 residues long. Germline assignment: CDR1 SGHRS and CDR2 YFSETQ. Trimming removed 0 bases at V and 2 bases at J, with 9 bases between. The CDR3 DNA reads as TGCGCCAGCAGCTTGGGCCTGGGAGGCAATCAGCCCCAGCATTTT. This translates into CASSLGLGGNQPQHF.

The V call is TRBV6-5, the J call TRBJ2-7; 10 positions agree with TRBD1. CDR1 MNHEY and CDR2 SVGAGI come from the germline V gene. V lost 4 bases and J lost 3; bases outside the gene matches: 9. The CDR3 has 16 amino acids. The CDR3 bases are TGTGCCAGCAGTTTTTCGGGACAGGGGACCTTCTACGAGCAGTACTTC. Translation gives CASSFSGQGTFYEQYF.

The chain links TRBV11-2 to TRBJ2-5; 7 bases align to TRBD1. CDR3 length: 14 amino acids. CDR1 and CDR2 (germline): SGHAT, FQNNGV. V was pared by 0 bases and J by 5 bases, with 3 bases of the junction left unmatched. Written as DNA, the CDR3 is TGTGCCAGCAGCTTAGAGACAGGGTGGGAGACCCAGTACTTC. This encodes CASSLETGWETQYF.

In its sample, this clonotype was seen a few times. The rearrangement links TRBV7-2 to TRBJ2-1; no firm D call. CDR3 size: 16 residues. Between the trimmed V and J ends, which lost 5 bases and 4 bases, there was a span of 18 bases. CDR1 and CDR2 (germline): SGHTA, FQGNSA. The CDR3, as DNA: TGTGCCAGCAGCCTCGAAACTGGAACCTTATACAATGAGCAGTTCTTC. Encoded protein: CASSLETGTLYNEQFF.

This clonotype showed up just a few times. The chain couples TRBV7-9 to TRBJ2-1, with TRBD1 matching 7 bases. The CDR3 is made up of 15 amino acids. The V gene's germline CDR1 is SEHNR and CDR2 FQNEAQ (reference sequence). Trimming took 1 base from V and 7 from J; bases not matched to a gene: 7. CDR3 DNA: TGTGCCAGCAGCTTAGGGACAGGAGTTAGGAATGAGCAGTTCTTC. Its protein product is CASSLGTGVRNEQFF.

The V and J genes are TRBV12-3 or TRBV12-4 and TRBJ2-3; 7 bases align to TRBD2. V lost 7 bases, J lost 0 bases, and 7 bases stayed unmatched. This CDR3 contains 15 residues. The CDR3 region is CASNSLAASTDTQYF. As DNA, the CDR3 is TGTGCCAGCAATTCTCTAGCGGCTAGCACAGATACGCAGTATTTT.

This clonotype was recorded a few times. The chain uses TRBV21-1 and TRBJ2-4. TRBV21-1 constitutes a pseudogene. The CDR3 loop spans 12 amino acids. The CDR3 nucleotides are TGTGCCAGCAGCCAGTCCAGAAACATTCAGTACTTC. Encoded protein: CASSQSRNIQYF.

This clonotype was recorded at least ten times. The rearrangement uses TRBV6-2 or TRBV6-3 and TRBJ2-7; D is unresolved. The CDR3 has 14 amino acids. V was shortened by 2 bases and J by 3 bases, with 11 bases between the two germline ends. The germline V gene encodes CDR1 MNHEY and CDR2 SVGEGT. The CDR3: CASSYRVERYEQYF. CDR3 bases: TGTGCCAGCAGTTACAGGGTGGAGCGCTACGAGCAGTACTTC.

The V call is TRBV7-2, the J call TRBJ2-5; D may correspond to TRBD1 or TRBD2 (6 bases each). The germline V gene has CDR1 SGHTA and CDR2 FQGNSA. Trimming left V 5 bases short and J 4 bases short, with 17 bases between. The CDR3 is 15 amino acids. This CDR3 reads CASSPVGGAVETQYF. For the CDR3, the DNA is TGTGCCAGCAGCCCGGTCGGGGGCGCGGTAGAGACCCAGTACTTC.

The chain links TRBV3-1 to TRBJ2-7, with unresolved D. The ends were cut back, 0 bases at V and 3 bases at J, with 9 bases in the middle. Germline V gene sequence: CDR1 LGHDT, CDR2 YNNKEL (reference sequence). The CDR3 is made up of 14 amino acids. Here the CDR3 reads CASSQDRPNYEQYF. CDR3 bases: TGTGCCAGCAGCCAAGATAGACCGAACTACGAGCAGTACTTC.

The table lists this clonotype with a few counts. The V gene is TRBV5-5, the J gene TRBJ1-3; 8 bases fit TRBD1. Germline V gene lookup returns CDR1 SGHKS and CDR2 YYEKEE (reference sequence). J was trimmed by 1 base and V by 4 bases; bases with no gene match: 4. CDR3 size: 15 residues. The CDR3 reads CASSHRTGSGNTIYF. CDR3 sequence (DNA): TGTGCCAGCAGCCATAGGACAGGGTCTGGAAACACCATATATTTT.

The chain links TRBV29-1 to TRBJ1-5; unclear D gene. The V gene's germline CDR1 is SQVTM and CDR2 ANQGSEA. CDR3 length: 14 amino acids. V gave up 4 bases and J gave up 0 bases, with 10 bases separating them. In nucleotides, the CDR3 is TGCAGCGTTGCTGGGGAATATAGCAATCAGCCCCAGCATTTT. The encoded protein is CSVAGEYSNQPQHF.

This clonotype was detected a few times. The genes are TRBV30 and TRBJ2-1, with TRBD2 matching over 8 bases. The CDR3 length is 17 residues. With V trimmed by 0 bases and J by 4 bases, 11 bases remained unmatched. CDR1 GTSNPN and CDR2 SVGIG come from the germline V gene (reference sequence). The CDR3: CAWSVRYGGRPYNEQFF. DNA for the CDR3: TGTGCCTGGAGTGTAAGATACGGCGGGAGGCCATACAATGAGCAGTTCTTC. Complete variable domain (other parts from reference TRBV30 and TRBJ2-1): SQTIHQWPATLVQPVGSPLSLECTVEGTSNPNLYWYRQAAGRGLQLLFYSVGIGQISSEVPQNLSASRPQDRQFILSSKKLLLSDSGFYLCAWSVRYGGRPYNEQFFGPGTRLTVL.

This clonotype was detected only once. This rearrangement joins TRBV24-1 to TRBJ2-1; TRBD2 agrees at 11 bases. V shed 1 base, J shed 3 bases, and the junction held 1 base outside the gene matches. Germline V gives CDR1 KGHDR, CDR2 SFDVKD. CDR3 length: 16 residues. CDR3 sequence (DNA): TGTGCCACCAGTGATTTTGGACTAGCGGGCTACAATGAGCAGTTCTTC. Protein product: CATSDFGLAGYNEQFF.

This clonotype came up a few times. The chain employs TRBV10-3 and TRBJ2-1; 7 bases fit TRBD2. Germline lookup yields CDR1 ENHRY and CDR2 SYGVKD. This CDR3 spans 16 amino acids. Losses at the gene ends were 0 bases for V and 7 bases for J; bases not matched to a gene: 9. CDR3 sequence (DNA): TGTGCCATCAGTGAGTCGGGACTATCGGCCAAGAATGAGCAGTTCTTC. Translation: CAISESGLSAKNEQFF.

V usage is TRBV29-1 and J usage is TRBJ2-2, with TRBD2 matching 16 bases. CDR1 is SQVTM, CDR2 ANQGSEA, per germline. V was clipped by 0 bases and J by 5 bases; unmatched bases: 9. The length of the CDR3 is 19 residues. CDR3 protein: CSVEEEQPGLAGGTGELFF. CDR3 nucleotides: TGCAGCGTTGAAGAGGAACAGCCGGGACTAGCGGGAGGGACCGGGGAGCTGTTTTTT.

The genes are TRBV18 and TRBJ2-1; perhaps TRBD1 as D (6 bases). Looked up from germline, CDR1 is KGHSH and CDR2 is LQKENI. Trimming shortened V by 4 bases and J by 6 bases, and 16 bases separated the two germline ends. This CDR3 comprises 15 residues. CDR3 bases: TGTGCCAGCTCACTCTCGAGGGGGTACCTCAATGAGCAGTTCTTC. The encoded protein is CASSLSRGYLNEQFF.

This CDR3 is CASRSRQGVGFYGYTF. The CDR3 DNA is TGTGCCAGCAGGTCCCGACAGGGGGTAGGATTCTATGGCTACACCTTC. The rearrangement uses TRBV25-1 and TRBJ1-2; 9 nucleotides line up with TRBD1. The V gene's germline CDR1 is MGHDK and CDR2 SYGVNS. The CDR3 runs 16 residues. J gave up 4 bases and V 6 bases, and 12 bases lay outside the gene matches.